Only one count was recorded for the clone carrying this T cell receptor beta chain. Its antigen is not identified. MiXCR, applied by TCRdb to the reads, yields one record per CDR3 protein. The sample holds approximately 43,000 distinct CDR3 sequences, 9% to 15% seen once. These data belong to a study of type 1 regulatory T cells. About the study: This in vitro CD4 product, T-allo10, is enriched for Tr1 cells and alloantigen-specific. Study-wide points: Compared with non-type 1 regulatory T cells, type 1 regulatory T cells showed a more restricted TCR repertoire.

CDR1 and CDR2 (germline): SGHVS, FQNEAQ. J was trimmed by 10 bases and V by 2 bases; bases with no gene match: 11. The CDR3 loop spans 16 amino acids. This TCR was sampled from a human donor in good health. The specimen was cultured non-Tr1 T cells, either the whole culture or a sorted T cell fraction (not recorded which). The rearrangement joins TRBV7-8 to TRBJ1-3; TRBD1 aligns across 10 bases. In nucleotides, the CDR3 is TGTGCCAGCAGCTTATCGAGGGACAGGGGAAGTCGGACCATATATTTT. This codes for CASSLSRDRGSRTIYF.